The entry below describes one T cell receptor beta chain. Its antigen is currently unknown. These data originate in a study of T cell responses to AZD1222 COVID-19 vaccine. On the study more broadly: The study pooled second doses at about 4 or about 12 weeks. Study-level points and caveats: The repertoires were collected only after the peak T cell response. Donor demographics were predominantly white British with a female majority; clonal diversity may be underestimated.

The CDR3 is 14 amino acids. CDR1 ENHRY and CDR2 SYGVKD come from the germline V gene. The germline V and J ends were trimmed by 1 base and 0 bases, with 7 bases remaining between them. Measured with immunoSEQ multiplex PCR; TCRdb has only the in-frame clones, and not every one. The sample records roughly 180,000 clones, approximately 94% being singletons. The sequence was obtained from an adult in good health. The sequences come from peripheral blood, collected on day 0 of AZD1222 vaccination. The V gene is TRBV10-3, the J gene TRBJ2-7; weak D call: TRBD2 (5 bases). Here the CDR3 reads CAISEFGSSYEQYF. The CDR3 nucleotides are TGTGCCATCAGTGAGTTTGGGAGCTCCTACGAGCAGTACTTC.